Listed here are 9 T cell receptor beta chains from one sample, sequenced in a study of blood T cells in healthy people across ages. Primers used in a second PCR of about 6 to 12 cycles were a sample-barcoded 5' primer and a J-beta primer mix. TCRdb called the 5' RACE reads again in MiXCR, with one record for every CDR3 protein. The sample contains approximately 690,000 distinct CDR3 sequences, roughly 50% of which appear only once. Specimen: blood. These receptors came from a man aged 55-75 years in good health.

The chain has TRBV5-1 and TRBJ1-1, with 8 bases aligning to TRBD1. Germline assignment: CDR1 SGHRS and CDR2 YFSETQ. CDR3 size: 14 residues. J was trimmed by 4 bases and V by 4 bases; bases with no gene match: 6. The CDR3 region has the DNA TGCGCCAGCAGCCACGGACAGGGCGGCACTGAAGCTTTCTTT. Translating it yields CASSHGQGGTEAFF. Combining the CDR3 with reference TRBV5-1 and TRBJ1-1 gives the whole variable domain KAGVTQTPRYLIKTRGQQVTLSCSPISGHRSVSWYQQTPGQGLQFLFEYFSETQRNKGNFPGRFSGRQFSNSRSEMNVSTLELGDSALYLCASSHGQGGTEAFFGQGTRLTVV.

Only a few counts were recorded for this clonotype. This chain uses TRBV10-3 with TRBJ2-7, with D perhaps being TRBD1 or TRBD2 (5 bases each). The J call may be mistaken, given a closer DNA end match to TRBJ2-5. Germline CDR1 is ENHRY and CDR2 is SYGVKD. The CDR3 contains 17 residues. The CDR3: CAISESEGPSLWKTQYF. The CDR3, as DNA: TGTGCCATCAGTGAGTCTGAGGGACCGTCACTTTGGAAGACCCAGTACTTC.

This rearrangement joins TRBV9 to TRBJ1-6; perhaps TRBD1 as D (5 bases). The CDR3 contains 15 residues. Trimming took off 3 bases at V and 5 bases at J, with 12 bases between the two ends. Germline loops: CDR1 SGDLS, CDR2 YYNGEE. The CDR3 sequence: CASSAGDGNNSPLHF. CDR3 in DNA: TGTGCCAGCAGCGCGGGGGACGGAAATAATTCACCCCTCCACTTT. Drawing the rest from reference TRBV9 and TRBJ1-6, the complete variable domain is DSGVTQTPKHLITATGQRVTLRCSPRSGDLSVYWYQQSLDQGLQFLIQYYNGEERAKGNILERFSAQQFPDLHSELNLSSLELGDSALYFCASSAGDGNNSPLHFGNGTRLTVT.

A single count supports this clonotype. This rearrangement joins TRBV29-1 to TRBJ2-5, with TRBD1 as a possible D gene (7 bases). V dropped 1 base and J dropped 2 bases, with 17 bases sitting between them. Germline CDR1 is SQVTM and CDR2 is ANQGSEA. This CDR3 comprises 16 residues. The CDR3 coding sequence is TGCAGCGTTGAAGGGGGGTGGAGGGACAGACAAGAGACCCAGTACTTC. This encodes CSVEGGWRDRQETQYF. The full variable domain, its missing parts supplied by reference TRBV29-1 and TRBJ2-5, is SAVISQKPSRDICQRGTSLTIQCQVDSQVTMMFWYRQQPGQSLTLIATANQGSEATYESGFVIDKFPISRPNLTFSTLTVSNMSPEDSSIYLCSVEGGWRDRQETQYFGPGTRLLVL.

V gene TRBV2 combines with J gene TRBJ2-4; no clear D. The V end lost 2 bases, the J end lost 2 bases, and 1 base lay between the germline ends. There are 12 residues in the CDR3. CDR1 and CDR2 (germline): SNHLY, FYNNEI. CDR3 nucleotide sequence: TGTGCCAGCAGTGAAACCAAAAACATTCAGTACTTC. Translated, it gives CASSETKNIQYF.

The CDR3 DNA sequence: TGCGCCAGCAGCCGGGACTACCCCTACAATGAGCAGTTCTTC. Protein: CASSRDYPYNEQFF. The V and J genes are TRBV5-1 and TRBJ2-1; 7 bases are a match to TRBD2. The CDR3 is made up of 14 amino acids. Germline values: CDR1 SGHRS, CDR2 YFSETQ. V dropped 4 bases and J dropped 2; count of bases not matched to a gene: 3. The full variable domain, rest sourced from reference TRBV5-1 and TRBJ2-1, is KAGVTQTPRYLIKTRGQQVTLSCSPISGHRSVSWYQQTPGQGLQFLFEYFSETQRNKGNFPGRFSGRQFSNSRSEMNVSTLELGDSALYLCASSRDYPYNEQFFGPGTRLTVL.

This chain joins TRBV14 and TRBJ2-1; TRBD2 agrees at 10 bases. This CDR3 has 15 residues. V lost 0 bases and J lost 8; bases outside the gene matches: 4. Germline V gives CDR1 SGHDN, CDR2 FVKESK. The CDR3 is CASSQELAGWDEQFF. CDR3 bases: TGTGCCAGCAGCCAAGAACTAGCGGGGTGGGATGAGCAGTTCTTC.

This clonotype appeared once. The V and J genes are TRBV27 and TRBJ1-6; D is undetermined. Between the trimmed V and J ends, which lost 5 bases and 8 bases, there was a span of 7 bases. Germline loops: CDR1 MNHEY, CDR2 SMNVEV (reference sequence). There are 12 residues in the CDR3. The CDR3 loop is CASSRDYSPLHF. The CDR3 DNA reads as TGTGCCAGCAGTCGGGATTATTCACCCCTCCACTTT.

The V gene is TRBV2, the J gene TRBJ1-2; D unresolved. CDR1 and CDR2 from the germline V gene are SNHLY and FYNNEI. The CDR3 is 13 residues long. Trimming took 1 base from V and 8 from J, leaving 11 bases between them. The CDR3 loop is CASSEGPKGGYTF. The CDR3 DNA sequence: TGTGCCAGCAGTGAAGGACCGAAGGGAGGCTACACCTTC.